These 5 T cell receptor beta chains were sequenced from one sample in a study of T cell changes during pregnancy in multiple sclerosis. Repertoires were generated with immunoSEQ multiplex PCR, while TCRdb's copy carries only in-frame clones and drops some. The table shows about 69,000 clones, with under 95% occurring only once. Sequences were derived from peripheral blood, sampled in the third trimester of pregnancy. These receptors originate from a female donor with multiple sclerosis, enrolled in a pregnancy study.

The chain joins TRBV6-5 to TRBJ1-2; 7 nucleotides line up with TRBD1. The CDR3 is 14 residues long. V was pared by 0 bases and J by 5 bases, with 3 bases of the junction left unmatched. Germline values: CDR1 MNHEY, CDR2 SVGAGI. CDR3 sequence reads: CASSYSKGAYGYTF. The CDR3 nucleotides read TGTGCCAGCAGTTACTCGAAGGGGGCTTATGGCTACACCTTC.

The genes are TRBV5-4 and TRBJ2-1; the match to TRBD2 covers 15 bases. Germline V gives CDR1 SGHNT, CDR2 YYREEE (reference sequence). The CDR3 runs to 15 residues. Trimming at V came to 4 bases and at J to 8 bases, leaving 4 bases not matched to a gene. The CDR3 DNA reads as TGTGCCAGCAGCCCTGGACTAGCGGGGGGGGATGAGCAGTTCTTC. This sequence encodes CASSPGLAGGDEQFF. The complete variable domain, with remaining parts taken from reference TRBV5-4 and TRBJ2-1, reads ETGVTQSPTHLIKTRGQQVTLRCSSQSGHNTVSWYQQALGQGPQFIFQYYREEENGRGNFPPRFSGLQFPNYSSELNVNALELDDSALYLCASSPGLAGGDEQFFGPGTRLTVL.

The CDR3 DNA is TGTGCCAGCAGCTCTCGAACCGGGGATACGCAGTATTTT. This translates into CASSSRTGDTQYF. The rearrangement joins TRBV7-2 to TRBJ2-3; D gene uncertain. The CDR3 spans 13 residues. The germline CDR1 and CDR2 sequences are SGHTA and FQGNSA. V lost 4 bases and J lost 6, with 11 bases in between.

The chain recombines TRBV30 with TRBJ1-5; D is unclear. This CDR3 contains 13 residues. The V gene lost 2 bases and the J gene lost 3 bases, with 8 bases spanning the gap. Germline assignment: CDR1 GTSNPN and CDR2 SVGIG (reference sequence). The CDR3 DNA reads as TGTGCCTGGAGTCCAATGGCCAATCAGCCCCAGCATTTT. It is translated as CAWSPMANQPQHF.

The chain uses TRBV19 and TRBJ2-7, with 8 positions matching TRBD2. Germline CDR1 and CDR2: LNHDA and SQIVND (reference sequence). V shed 9 bases and J 2 bases; nucleotides not matched to a gene: 12. The CDR3 sequence is 15 residues long. CDR3 sequence reads: CASRRVGGGTYEQYF. The CDR3 bases are TGTGCCAGCCGTCGTGTGGGCGGGGGGACCTACGAGCAGTACTTC.